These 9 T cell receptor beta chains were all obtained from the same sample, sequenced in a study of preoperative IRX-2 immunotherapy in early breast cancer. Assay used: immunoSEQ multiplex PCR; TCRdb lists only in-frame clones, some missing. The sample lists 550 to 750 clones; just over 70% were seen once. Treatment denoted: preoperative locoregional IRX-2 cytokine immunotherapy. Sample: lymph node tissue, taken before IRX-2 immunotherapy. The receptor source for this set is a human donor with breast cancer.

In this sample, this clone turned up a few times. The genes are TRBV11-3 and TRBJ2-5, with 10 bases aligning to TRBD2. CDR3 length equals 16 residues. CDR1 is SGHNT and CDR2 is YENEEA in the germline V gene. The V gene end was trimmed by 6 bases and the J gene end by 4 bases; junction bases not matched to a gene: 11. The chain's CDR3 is CASSPTSGGAIETQYF. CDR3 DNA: TGTGCCAGCAGTCCAACGAGCGGGGGGGCCATAGAGACCCAGTACTTC.

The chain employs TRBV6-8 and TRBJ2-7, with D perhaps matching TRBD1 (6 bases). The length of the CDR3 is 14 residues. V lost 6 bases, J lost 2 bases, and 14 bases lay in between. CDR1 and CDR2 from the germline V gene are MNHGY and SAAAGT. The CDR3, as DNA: TGTGCCAGCAGAGAGCGACAGGTACCCTACGAGCAGTACGTC. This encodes CASRERQVPYEQYV.

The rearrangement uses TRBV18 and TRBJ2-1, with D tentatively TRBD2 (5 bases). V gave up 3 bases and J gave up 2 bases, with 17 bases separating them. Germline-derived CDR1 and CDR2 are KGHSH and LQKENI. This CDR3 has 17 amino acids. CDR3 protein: CASSPRGSGYPYNEQFF. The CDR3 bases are TGTGCCAGCTCACCTCGGGGATCGGGGTACCCCTACAATGAGCAGTTCTTC.

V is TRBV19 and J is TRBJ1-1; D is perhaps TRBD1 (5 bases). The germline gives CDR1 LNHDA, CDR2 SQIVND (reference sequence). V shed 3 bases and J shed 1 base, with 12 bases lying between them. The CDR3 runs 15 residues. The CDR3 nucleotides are TGTGCCAGTAGTATGCCGGGGGGTTGGAACACTGAAGCTTTCTTT. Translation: CASSMPGGWNTEAFF. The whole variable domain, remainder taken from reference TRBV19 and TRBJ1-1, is DGGITQSPKYLFRKEGQNVTLSCEQNLNHDAMYWYRQDPGQGLRLIYYSQIVNDFQKGDIAEGYSVSREKKESFPLTVTSAQKNPTAFYLCASSMPGGWNTEAFFGQGTRLTVV.

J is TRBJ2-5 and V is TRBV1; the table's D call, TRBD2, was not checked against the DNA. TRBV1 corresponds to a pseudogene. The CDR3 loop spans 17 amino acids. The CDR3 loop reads CASSQARTSGVQETQYF. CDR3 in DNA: TGCGCCAGCAGCCAAGCGCGGACTAGCGGAGTTCAAGAGACCCAGTACTTC.

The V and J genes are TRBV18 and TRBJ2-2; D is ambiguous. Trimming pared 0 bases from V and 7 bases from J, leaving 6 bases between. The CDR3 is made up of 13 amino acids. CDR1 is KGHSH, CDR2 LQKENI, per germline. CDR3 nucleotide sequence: TGTGCCAGCTCACCACCGGGGATCGGGGAGCTGTTTTTT. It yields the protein CASSPPGIGELFF.

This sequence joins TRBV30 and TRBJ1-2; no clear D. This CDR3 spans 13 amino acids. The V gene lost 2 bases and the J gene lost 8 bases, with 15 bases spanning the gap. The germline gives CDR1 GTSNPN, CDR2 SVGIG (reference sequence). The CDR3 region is CAWSTQGRGGYTF. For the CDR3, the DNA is TGTGCCTGGAGTACCCAAGGGCGTGGGGGCTACACCTTC.

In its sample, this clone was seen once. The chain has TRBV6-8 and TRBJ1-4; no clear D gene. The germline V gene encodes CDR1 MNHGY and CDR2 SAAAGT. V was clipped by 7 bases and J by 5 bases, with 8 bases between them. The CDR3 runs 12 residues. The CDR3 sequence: CASKSVNEKLFF. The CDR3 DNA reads TGTGCCAGCAAATCAGTAAATGAAAAACTGTTTTTT.

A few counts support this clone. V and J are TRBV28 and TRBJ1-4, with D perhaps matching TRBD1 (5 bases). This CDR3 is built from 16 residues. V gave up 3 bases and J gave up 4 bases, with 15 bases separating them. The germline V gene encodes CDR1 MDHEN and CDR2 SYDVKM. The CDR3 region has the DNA TGTGCCAGCAGTTTTGCAAGCGTACAGGTTAATGAAAAACTGTTTTTT. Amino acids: CASSFASVQVNEKLFF.